Each of the 32 T cell receptor beta chains below was sequenced from the same sample in a study of tissue T cells after allogeneic stem cell transplantation. Only in-frame clones appear in the TCRdb table, and some are missing; sequencing was by immunoSEQ multiplex PCR. Here the sample spans 6,000 to 6,500 clones, roughly 70% being singletons. The starting material was tissue from the stomach, obtained at autopsy. These receptors originate from a woman aged 18-55 years with breast cancer.

V and J are TRBV24-1 and TRBJ2-3; D is possibly TRBD1 (5 bases). CDR1 is KGHDR, CDR2 SFDVKD, per germline. This CDR3 spans 13 amino acids. With 5 bases removed from V and 2 bases from J, the gap between germline ends came to 7 bases. CDR3 protein: CATSAGLTDTQYF. CDR3 nucleotide sequence: TGTGCCACCAGTGCAGGGCTCACAGATACGCAGTATTTT.

The rearrangement uses TRBV4-3 and TRBJ2-7; 8 bases match TRBD1. Germline V lookup: CDR1 LGHNA, CDR2 YSLEER. V dropped 3 bases and J dropped 1; count of bases not matched to a gene: 14. The CDR3 has 18 amino acids. The DNA of the CDR3 is TGCGCCAGCAGCCAGACGTGGGCGGACAGGGCGGTATCCTACGAGCAGTACTTC. This codes for CASSQTWADRAVSYEQYF.

This clone was counted a few times. The CDR3 spells CATRGTGATEQFF. CDR3 coding DNA: TGTGCCACCAGGGGGACAGGGGCCACTGAGCAGTTCTTC. The rearrangement links TRBV24-1 to TRBJ2-1, with 10 bases matching TRBD1. From germline, CDR1 is KGHDR and CDR2 SFDVKD. The junction had 5 bases not matched to a gene; V was cut back by 7 bases and J by 9 bases. The CDR3 extends over 13 amino acids.

The sample holds one count of this clone. The chain combines TRBV18 with TRBJ1-1; maybe TRBD1 (5 bases). V dropped 3 bases and J dropped 2 bases, with 13 bases sitting between them. Germline V gene data show CDR1 as KGHSH and CDR2 as LQKENI. The CDR3 sequence is 15 residues long. CDR3: CASSPGVRFNTEAFF. CDR3 DNA sequence: TGTGCCAGCTCACCGGGGGTCAGGTTTAACACTGAAGCTTTCTTT. Variable domain in full (rest from reference TRBV18 and TRBJ1-1): NAGVMQNPRHLVRRRGQEARLRCSPMKGHSHVYWYRQLPEEGLKFMVYLQKENIIDESGMPKERFSAEFPKEGPSILRIQQVVRGDSAAYFCASSPGVRFNTEAFFGQGTRLTVV.

This rearrangement joins TRBV7-2 to TRBJ2-7; D not certain. Trimming removed 5 bases at V and 4 bases at J, with 6 bases between. Germline V CDR1 and CDR2: SGHTA, FQGNSA. The CDR3 contains 11 residues. This chain's CDR3 is CASSLDYEQYF. Written as DNA, the CDR3 is TGTGCCAGCAGCCTGGATTACGAGCAGTACTTC.

V gene TRBV24-1 combines with J gene TRBJ1-1, with D possibly TRBD1 on 5 matching bases. The CDR3 covers 11 residues. V lost 3 bases and J lost 10, with 8 bases in between. Germline assignment: CDR1 KGHDR and CDR2 SFDVKD. The CDR3 reads CATSDGTSAFF. Written as DNA, the CDR3 is TGTGCCACCAGTGATGGGACCTCAGCTTTCTTT.

This clone is medium-sized in the sample. The chain couples TRBV6-6 to TRBJ2-7; no firm D call. CDR1 and CDR2 from the germline V gene are MNHNY and SVGAGI (reference sequence). Trimming removed 7 bases from V and 0 bases from J, with 13 bases in between. CDR3 length equals 14 residues. The CDR3 protein is CASKGLTASYEQYF. The CDR3 DNA reads TGTGCCAGCAAAGGTCTGACTGCCTCCTACGAGCAGTACTTC.

V gene TRBV7-2 combines with J gene TRBJ2-3; 7 positions agree with TRBD2. The CDR3 spans 15 residues. Trimming took 5 bases from V and 5 from J; bases not matched to a gene: 10. The germline CDR1 and CDR2 sequences are SGHTA and FQGNSA. For the CDR3, the DNA is TGTGCCAGCAGCATAACGGCGGGAGCAGGAGATACGCAGTATTTT. It encodes CASSITAGAGDTQYF.

On this clone itself: One base separates it from a far larger clone, so it is likely a read error. V is TRBV6-2 or TRBV6-3 and J is TRBJ2-7; 11 nucleotides agree with TRBD2. After removal of 2 bases from V and 3 bases from J, the junction contained 0 bases not matched to a gene. This CDR3 is built from 14 residues. Germline V lookup: CDR1 MNHEY, CDR2 SVGEGT. The CDR3 bases are TGTGCCAGCAGTTACGGGACTAGCGGCTACGAGCAGTACTTC. Translated, it gives CASSYGTSGYEQYF.

The CDR3 nucleotides read TGTGCCAGCAGCTTAGTTGGTGCCAACCATGGCTACACCTTC. Protein sequence: CASSLVGANHGYTF. This sequence joins TRBV7-2 and TRBJ1-2; D is uncertain. Germline CDR1 is SGHTA and CDR2 is FQGNSA. The CDR3 is made up of 14 amino acids. The V end was cut by 1 base, the J end by 6 bases, with 12 bases between.

This chain links TRBV6-2 or TRBV6-3 with TRBJ2-4; 7 bases are a match to TRBD1. In germline, CDR1 is MNHEY, CDR2 SVGEGT. The V segment lost 4 bases and the J segment 8 bases; nucleotides outside the gene matches: 14. This CDR3 comprises 16 residues. DNA for the CDR3: TGTGCCAGCAGTTCCCCGACAGGGCAAACCTTGGACATTCAGTACTTC. It codes for CASSSPTGQTLDIQYF.

A few counts support this clone. The V call is TRBV7-8, the J call TRBJ2-1, with D possibly being TRBD2 (7 bases). V shed 4 bases and J shed 9 bases, with 19 bases lying between them. Germline CDR1 and CDR2: SGHVS and FQNEAQ. The CDR3 consists of 15 residues. The CDR3 coding sequence is TGTGCCAGCAGCTCTGGACTAGGGGGGGGCCGTGAGCAGTTCTTC. Protein product: CASSSGLGGGREQFF.

The gene calls are TRBV6-6 and TRBJ1-1; D possibly corresponds to TRBD1 (5 bases). CDR3 length: 14 residues. The V end was cut by 6 bases, the J end by 1 base, with 12 bases between. The germline V gene has CDR1 MNHNY and CDR2 SVGAGI (reference sequence). CDR3 DNA sequence: TGTGCCAGCAGCCTACTTGGACAGAACACTGAAGCTTTCTTT. Its protein is CASSLLGQNTEAFF.

The chain is built from TRBV2 and TRBJ2-2; D is unresolved. CDR1 and CDR2 (germline): SNHLY, FYNNEI. CDR3 size: 13 residues. V lost 5 bases to trimming and J lost 4 bases, with 8 bases between them. The CDR3 spells CASSFSGTGELFF. Written as DNA, the CDR3 is TGTGCCAGCAGTTTTTCCGGCACCGGGGAGCTGTTTTTT. The full variable domain, rest sourced from reference TRBV2 and TRBJ2-2, is EPEVTQTPSHQVTQMGQEVILRCVPISNHLYFYWYRQILGQKVEFLVSFYNNEISEKSEIFDDQFSVERPDGSNFTLKIRSTKLEDSAMYFCASSFSGTGELFFGEGSRLTVL.

The rearrangement uses TRBV3-1 (or the pseudogene TRBV3-2) and TRBJ2-2, with 8 bases identical to TRBD2. The ends lost 11 bases at V and 9 bases at J; junction bases unmatched: 11. The CDR3 sequence is 13 residues long. The germline V gene has CDR1 LGHDT and CDR2 YNNKEL (reference sequence). For the CDR3, the DNA is TGTGCCCCTACCTCAGCGGGAGAGTGGGAGCTGTTTTTT. It encodes CAPTSAGEWELFF.

V gene TRBV28 combines with J gene TRBJ2-1, with 7 bases that match TRBD1. J was trimmed by 4 bases and V by 5 bases; bases with no gene match: 8. From germline, CDR1 is MDHEN and CDR2 SYDVKM. This CDR3 has 15 residues. The CDR3 is CASSPTDRKYNEQFF. The CDR3 DNA sequence: TGTGCCAGCAGTCCCACGGACAGGAAATACAATGAGCAGTTCTTC.

J is TRBJ2-3 and V is TRBV1; the table assigns TRBD2, which was not confirmed against the DNA. TRBV1 is an annotated pseudogene. The CDR3 has 18 residues. The CDR3 DNA is TGCACCAGCAGCCAAGACAAAGCGGGAGGGCCCTGGGGAGATACGCAGTATTTT. The encoded protein is CTSSQDKAGGPWGDTQYF.

The chain joins TRBV28 to TRBJ1-5; possibly TRBD1 for D (6 bases). Germline CDR1 is MDHEN and CDR2 is SYDVKM. The CDR3 contains 13 residues. With 5 bases removed from V and 11 bases from J, the gap between germline ends came to 16 bases. CDR3 loop: CASSPPQGTAQHF. The CDR3 region has the DNA TGTGCCAGCAGTCCCCCACAGGGAACGGCCCAGCATTTT.

This chain joins TRBV6-5 and TRBJ2-7, with D perhaps TRBD1 (7 bases). The CDR3 has 13 residues. V dropped 10 bases and J dropped 4 bases, with 17 bases sitting between them. Germline V lookup: CDR1 MNHEY, CDR2 SVGAGI. Written as DNA, the CDR3 is TGTGCCACCGGAGGGGACAGTTCATACGAGCAGTACTTC. This encodes CATGGDSSYEQYF.

V usage is TRBV7-2 and J usage is TRBJ2-5; no clear D. The germline V and J ends were trimmed by 0 bases and 0 bases, with 2 bases remaining between them. Germline V gives CDR1 SGHTA, CDR2 FQGNSA. The CDR3 has 13 amino acids. The CDR3 DNA reads as TGTGCCAGCAGCTTAGCGTACCAAGAGACCCAGTACTTC. As protein: CASSLAYQETQYF.

The chain is built from TRBV6-6 and TRBJ1-2; 7 bases map to TRBD1. From germline, CDR1 is MNHNY and CDR2 SVGAGI (reference sequence). V was pared by 2 bases and J by 0 bases, with 3 bases of the junction left unmatched. The CDR3 is 15 residues long. The DNA for the CDR3 is TGTGCCAGCAGTTACCTCGGACAGGCTAACTATGGCTACACCTTC. It translates to CASSYLGQANYGYTF.

CDR3 protein: CASTRQMNTEAFF. DNA of the CDR3: TGTGCCAGCACCCGGCAAATGAACACTGAAGCTTTCTTT. The chain carries TRBV7-2 and TRBJ1-1; no reliable D call. Germline V gene sequence: CDR1 SGHTA, CDR2 FQGNSA. The CDR3 runs to 13 residues. V lost 7 bases to trimming and J lost 0 bases, with 9 bases between them.

By share, this clone counts as medium-sized (0.01 to 0.1%). The rearrangement links TRBV14 to TRBJ2-4, with D perhaps assigned TRBD1 or TRBD2 (5 bases each). Trimming took 0 bases from V and 0 from J, leaving 9 bases between them. The germline V gene encodes CDR1 SGHDN and CDR2 FVKESK. There are 16 residues in the CDR3. CDR3 region: CASSQEEGIAKNIQYF. The CDR3 DNA sequence: TGTGCCAGCAGCCAAGAAGAGGGGATAGCCAAAAACATTCAGTACTTC. Full variable domain (remainder filled in from reference TRBV14 and TRBJ2-4): EAGVTQFPSHSVIEKGQTVTLRCDPISGHDNLYWYRRVMGKEIKFLLHFVKESKQDESGMPNNRFLAERTGGTYSTLKVQPAELEDSGVYFCASSQEEGIAKNIQYFGAGTRLSVL.

The chain employs TRBV30 and TRBJ1-5; D is unresolved. The CDR3 extends over 13 amino acids. V shed 7 bases and J shed 6 bases, with 16 bases lying between them. Germline V gene sequence: CDR1 GTSNPN, CDR2 SVGIG (reference sequence). CDR3 amino acids: CASGRMGFQPQHF. In nucleotides, the CDR3 is TGTGCCTCGGGTAGGATGGGTTTTCAGCCCCAGCATTTT.

The J gene is TRBJ1-2, the V gene TRBV5-1; 7 bases are shared with TRBD1. Unmatched junction bases numbered 11, after V lost 3 bases and J lost 6 bases. There are 15 residues in the CDR3. Germline loops: CDR1 SGHRS, CDR2 YFSETQ. The CDR3 is CASSSRQGGENGYTF. CDR3 bases: TGCGCCAGCAGCTCCCGACAGGGCGGTGAAAATGGCTACACCTTC.

This clone was seen just once. The chain employs TRBV6-1 and TRBJ2-7; D ambiguous. Per germline, CDR1 MNHNS and CDR2 SASEGT. Trimming removed 0 bases at V and 3 bases at J, with 6 bases between. The CDR3 consists of 13 residues. CDR3 sequence (DNA): TGTGCCAGCAGTGAAGCTGGGGTCTACGAGCAGTACTTC. Encoded protein: CASSEAGVYEQYF.

The sample holds one count of this clone. The chain has TRBV19 and TRBJ1-5, with TRBD1 identical over 8 bases. This CDR3 region has 15 residues. V trimming: 5 bases; J trimming: 4 bases; junction bases outside the gene matches: 7. Germline assignment: CDR1 LNHDA and CDR2 SQIVND (reference sequence). The CDR3 DNA follows: TGTGCCAGTAGTGAGACAGGGGAGCTGAATCAGCCCCAGCATTTT. It codes for CASSETGELNQPQHF.

This clone came up once. V gene TRBV5-1 combines with J gene TRBJ2-5; D uncertain. The V gene lost 2 bases and the J gene lost 3 bases, with 8 bases spanning the gap. CDR3 length: 13 residues. Germline V gives CDR1 SGHRS, CDR2 YFSETQ. CDR3: CASSFGVEETQYF. The CDR3 DNA follows: TGCGCCAGCAGCTTTGGCGTTGAAGAGACCCAGTACTTC.

The J gene is TRBJ2-5, the V gene TRBV7-2; tentatively, D is TRBD2 (6 bases). Trimming cost V 2 bases and J 4 bases, with 11 bases left between them. CDR1 is SGHTA and CDR2 is FQGNSA in the germline V gene. This CDR3 has 14 amino acids. DNA for the CDR3: TGTGCCAGCAGCTTATGGTCGGGAGCAGAGACCCAGTACTTC. This encodes CASSLWSGAETQYF. The whole variable domain, remainder taken from reference TRBV7-2 and TRBJ2-5, is GAGVSQSPSNKVTEKGKDVELRCDPISGHTALYWYRQSLGQGLEFLIYFQGNSAPDKSGLPSDRFSAERTGGSVSTLTIQRTQQEDSAVYLCASSLWSGAETQYFGPGTRLLVL.

The chain links TRBV6-4 to TRBJ2-3; no clear D gene. V lost 4 bases and J lost 2, with 10 bases in between. CDR1 and CDR2 (germline): MRHNA, SNTAGT. This CDR3 spans 14 amino acids. Written as DNA, the CDR3 is TGTGCCAGCAGTGGAAATGGGGACACAGATACGCAGTATTTT. Translating it yields CASSGNGDTDTQYF.

The chain has TRBV10-3 and TRBJ2-3, with D possibly matching TRBD2 (7 bases). V lost 7 bases, J lost 2 bases, and 13 bases lay in between. There are 14 residues in the CDR3. The germline gives CDR1 ENHRY, CDR2 SYGVKD. CDR3 coding DNA: TGTGCCATCACACAGGGAGGGGTCACAGATACGCAGTATTTT. Amino acids: CAITQGGVTDTQYF.

This chain links TRBV29-1 with TRBJ2-7, with 7 bases matching TRBD1. The germline CDR1 and CDR2 sequences are SQVTM and ANQGSEA. With 7 bases clipped from V and 5 bases from J, the junction kept 8 bases outside the gene matches. The CDR3 is made up of 12 amino acids. The CDR3 spells CSGRDRLDEQYF. The CDR3 DNA is TGCAGCGGCCGGGACAGACTGGACGAGCAGTACTTC.